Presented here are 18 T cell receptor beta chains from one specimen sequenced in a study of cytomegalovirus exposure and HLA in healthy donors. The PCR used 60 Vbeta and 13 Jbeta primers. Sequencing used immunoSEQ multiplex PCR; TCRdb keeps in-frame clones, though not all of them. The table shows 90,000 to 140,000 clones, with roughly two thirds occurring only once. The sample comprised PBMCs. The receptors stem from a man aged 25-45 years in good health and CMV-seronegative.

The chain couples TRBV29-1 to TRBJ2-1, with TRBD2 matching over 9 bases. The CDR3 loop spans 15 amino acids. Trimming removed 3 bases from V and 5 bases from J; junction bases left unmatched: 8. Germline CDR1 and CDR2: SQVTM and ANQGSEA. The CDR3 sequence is CSVDPHSGGNNEQFF. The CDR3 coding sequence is TGCAGCGTTGACCCACATAGCGGGGGAAACAATGAGCAGTTCTTC.

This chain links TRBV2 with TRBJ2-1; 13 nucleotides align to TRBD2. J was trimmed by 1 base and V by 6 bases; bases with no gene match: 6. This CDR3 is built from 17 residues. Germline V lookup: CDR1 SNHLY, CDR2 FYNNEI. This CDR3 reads CASRPRLAGGSYNEQFF. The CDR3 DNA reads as TGTGCCAGCAGACCTAGACTAGCGGGAGGTTCCTACAATGAGCAGTTCTTC.

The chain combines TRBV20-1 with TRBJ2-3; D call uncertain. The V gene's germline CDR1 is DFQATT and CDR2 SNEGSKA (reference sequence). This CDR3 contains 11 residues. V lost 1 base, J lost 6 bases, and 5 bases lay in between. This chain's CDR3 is CSARVEDTQYF. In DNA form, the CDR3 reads TGCAGTGCTAGAGTAGAGGATACGCAGTATTTT.

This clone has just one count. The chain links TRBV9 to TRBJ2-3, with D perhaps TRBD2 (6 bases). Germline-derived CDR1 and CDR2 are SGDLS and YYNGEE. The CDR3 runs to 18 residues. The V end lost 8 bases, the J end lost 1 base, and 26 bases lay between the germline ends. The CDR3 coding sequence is TGTGCCAGTTCGCGAGAGACCGGGAGCGGGCGCGGCACAGATACGCAGTATTTT. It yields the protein CASSRETGSGRGTDTQYF.

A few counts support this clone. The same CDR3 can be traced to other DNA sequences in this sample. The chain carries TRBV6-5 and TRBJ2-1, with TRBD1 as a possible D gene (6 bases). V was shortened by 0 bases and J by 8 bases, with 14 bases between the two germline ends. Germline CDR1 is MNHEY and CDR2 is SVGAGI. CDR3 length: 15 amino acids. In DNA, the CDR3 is TGTGCCAGCAGTTACTCGATCCCAGGGGTCGATGAGCAGTTCTTC. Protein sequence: CASSYSIPGVDEQFF.

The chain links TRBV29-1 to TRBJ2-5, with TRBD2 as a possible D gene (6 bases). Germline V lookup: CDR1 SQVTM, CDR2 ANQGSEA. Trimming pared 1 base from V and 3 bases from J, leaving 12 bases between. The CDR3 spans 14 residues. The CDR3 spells CSVEAPSVEETQYF. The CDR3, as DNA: TGCAGCGTTGAAGCCCCTAGCGTAGAAGAGACCCAGTACTTC.

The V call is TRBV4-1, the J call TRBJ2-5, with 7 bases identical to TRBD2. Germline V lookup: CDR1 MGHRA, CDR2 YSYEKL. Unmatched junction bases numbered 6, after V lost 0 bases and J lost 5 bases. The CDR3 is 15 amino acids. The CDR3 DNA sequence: TGCGCCAGCAGCCAAGATCATGGGCGGGGGGAGACCCAGTACTTC. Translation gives CASSQDHGRGETQYF.

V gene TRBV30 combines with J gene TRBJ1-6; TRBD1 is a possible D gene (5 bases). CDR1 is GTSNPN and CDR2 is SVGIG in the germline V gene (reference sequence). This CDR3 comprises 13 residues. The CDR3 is CARRDGVGSPLHF. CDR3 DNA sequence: TGTGCTCGGAGGGACGGGGTTGGATCACCCCTCCACTTT.

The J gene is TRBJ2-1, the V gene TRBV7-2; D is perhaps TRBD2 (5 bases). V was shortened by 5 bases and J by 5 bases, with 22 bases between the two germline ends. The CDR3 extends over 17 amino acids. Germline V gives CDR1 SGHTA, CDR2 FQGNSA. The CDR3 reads CASSRGGSRVQNNEQFF. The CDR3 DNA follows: TGTGCCAGCAGCCGGGGTGGGTCTAGGGTACAGAACAATGAGCAGTTCTTC. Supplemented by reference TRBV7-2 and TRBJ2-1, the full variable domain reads GAGVSQSPSNKVTEKGKDVELRCDPISGHTALYWYRQSLGQGLEFLIYFQGNSAPDKSGLPSDRFSAERTGGSVSTLTIQRTQQEDSAVYLCASSRGGSRVQNNEQFFGPGTRLTVL.

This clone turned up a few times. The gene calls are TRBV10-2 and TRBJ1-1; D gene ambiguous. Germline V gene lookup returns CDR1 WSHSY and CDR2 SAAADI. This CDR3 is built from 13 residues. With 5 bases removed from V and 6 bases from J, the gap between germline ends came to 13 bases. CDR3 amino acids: CASSRMGTSEAFF. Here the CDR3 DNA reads TGCGCCAGCAGTAGGATGGGCACCTCTGAAGCTTTCTTT.

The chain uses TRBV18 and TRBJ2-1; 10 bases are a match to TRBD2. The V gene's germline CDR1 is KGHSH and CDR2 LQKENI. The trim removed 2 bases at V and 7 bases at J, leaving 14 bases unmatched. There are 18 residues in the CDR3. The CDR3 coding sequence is TGTGCCAGCTCACCATTTAGTTTTGGGACTAGCGTGGGAAATGAGCAGTTCTTC. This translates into CASSPFSFGTSVGNEQFF.

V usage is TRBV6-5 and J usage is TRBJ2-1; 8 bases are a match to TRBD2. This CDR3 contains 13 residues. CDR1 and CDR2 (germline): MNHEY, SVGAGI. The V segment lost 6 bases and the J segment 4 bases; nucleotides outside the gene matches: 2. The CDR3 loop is CASSLAGYNEQFF. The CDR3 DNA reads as TGTGCCAGCAGCCTAGCGGGTTACAATGAGCAGTTCTTC.

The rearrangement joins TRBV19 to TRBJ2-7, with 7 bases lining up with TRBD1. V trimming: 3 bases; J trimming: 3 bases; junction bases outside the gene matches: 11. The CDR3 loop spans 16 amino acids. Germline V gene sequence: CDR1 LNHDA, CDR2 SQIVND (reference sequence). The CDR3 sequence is CASSIDRDSQFYEQYF. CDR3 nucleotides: TGTGCCAGTAGTATCGACCGGGACAGCCAATTCTACGAGCAGTACTTC. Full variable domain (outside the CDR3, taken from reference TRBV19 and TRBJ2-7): DGGITQSPKYLFRKEGQNVTLSCEQNLNHDAMYWYRQDPGQGLRLIYYSQIVNDFQKGDIAEGYSVSREKKESFPLTVTSAQKNPTAFYLCASSIDRDSQFYEQYFGPGTRLTVT.

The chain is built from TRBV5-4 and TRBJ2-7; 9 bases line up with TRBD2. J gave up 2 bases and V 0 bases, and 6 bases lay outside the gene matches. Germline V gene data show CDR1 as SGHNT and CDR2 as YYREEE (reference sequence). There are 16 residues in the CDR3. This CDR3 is CASSLGAGGGTYEQYF. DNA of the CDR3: TGTGCCAGCAGCTTGGGAGCGGGAGGCGGAACCTACGAGCAGTACTTC.

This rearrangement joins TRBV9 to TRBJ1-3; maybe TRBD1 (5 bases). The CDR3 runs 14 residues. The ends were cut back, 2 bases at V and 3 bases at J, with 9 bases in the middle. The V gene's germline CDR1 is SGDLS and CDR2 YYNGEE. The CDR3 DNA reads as TGTGCCAGCAGCGTGGTAGGGGATGGAAACACCATATATTTT. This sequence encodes CASSVVGDGNTIYF.

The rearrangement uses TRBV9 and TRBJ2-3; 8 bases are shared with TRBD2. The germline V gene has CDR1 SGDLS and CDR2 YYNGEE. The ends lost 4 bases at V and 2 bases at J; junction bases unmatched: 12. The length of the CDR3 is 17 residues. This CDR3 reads CASSPRGGGPNTDTQYF. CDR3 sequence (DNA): TGTGCCAGCAGCCCCCGGGGGGGAGGCCCAAACACAGATACGCAGTATTTT.

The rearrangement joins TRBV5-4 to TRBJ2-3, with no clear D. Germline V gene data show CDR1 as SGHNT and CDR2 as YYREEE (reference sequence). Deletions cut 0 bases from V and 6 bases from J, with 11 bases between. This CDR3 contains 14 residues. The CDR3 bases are TGTGCCAGCAGCTTGGGAACCCAACAGGATACGCAGTATTTT. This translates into CASSLGTQQDTQYF.

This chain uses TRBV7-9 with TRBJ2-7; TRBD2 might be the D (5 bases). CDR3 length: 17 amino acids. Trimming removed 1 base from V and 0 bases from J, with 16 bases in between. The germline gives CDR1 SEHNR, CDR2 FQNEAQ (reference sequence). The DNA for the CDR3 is TGTGCCAGCAGCTTAGGTATGGTTAGCGCGAGCTCCTACGAGCAGTACTTC. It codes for CASSLGMVSASSYEQYF.